These 18 T cell receptor beta chains were all obtained from the same sample, sequenced in a study of T cells in Graves' hyperthyroidism and ophthalmopathy. Amplified TCR beta CDR3 regions came from RNA transcripts. TCR CDR3 underwent first-round RT-PCR with the HTBI primer set. TCRdb processed the multiplex PCR reads anew with MiXCR; each CDR3 protein has one entry. This sample has 660,000 or so distinct CDR3 sequences; about 45% occur once, and the top ten carry more than 7%. Material for sequencing was peripheral blood or thyroid tissue (not recorded which). Receptor source: an adult man with Graves' disease, either hyperthyroidism or ophthalmopathy (not recorded which).

This chain uses TRBV6-5 with TRBJ2-5, with D tentatively TRBD1 (6 bases). CDR1 and CDR2 (germline): MNHEY, SVGAGI. Between the trimmed V and J ends, which lost 5 bases and 1 base, there was a span of 14 bases. The CDR3 extends over 15 amino acids. DNA for the CDR3: TGTGCCAGCAGTCGACTCGGGACACTCCAAGAGACCCAGTACTTC. Its protein is CASSRLGTLQETQYF.

This clonotype was recorded at least ten times. The rearrangement uses TRBV7-9 and TRBJ2-6, with D tentatively TRBD1 (5 bases). The CDR3 runs to 15 residues. Deletions cut 8 bases from V and 0 bases from J, with 11 bases between. Germline assignment: CDR1 SEHNR and CDR2 FQNEAQ (reference sequence). CDR3: CASSRANSGANVLTF. The CDR3 nucleotides are TGTGCCAGCTCCAGGGCGAACTCTGGGGCCAACGTCCTGACTTTC.

This clonotype appeared once. The V call is TRBV24-1, the J call TRBJ2-6; D is ambiguous. This CDR3 is 16 amino acids long. Germline V gene sequence: CDR1 KGHDR, CDR2 SFDVKD. The V end lost 4 bases, the J end lost 0 bases, and 9 bases lay between the germline ends. DNA of the CDR3: TGTGCCACCAGTGACGCCTCGGGCTCTGGGGCCAACGTCCTGACTTTC. This translates into CATSDASGSGANVLTF.

The chain joins TRBV20-1 to TRBJ2-2; D call uncertain. Deletions cut 0 bases from V and 3 bases from J, with 14 bases between. The CDR3 spans 16 residues. Germline CDR1 DFQATT, CDR2 SNEGSKA (reference sequence). CDR3 residues: CSARDGMGSDTGELFF. The DNA for the CDR3 is TGCAGTGCTAGAGACGGAATGGGGTCCGACACCGGGGAGCTGTTTTTT.

The chain recombines TRBV20-1 with TRBJ1-5, with D hard to call. Germline V gene lookup returns CDR1 DFQATT and CDR2 SNEGSKA (reference sequence). The ends were cut back, 6 bases at V and 6 bases at J, with 15 bases in the middle. The CDR3 sequence is 13 residues long. CDR3 nucleotides: TGCAGTGCCCAGGCCGGGGTGGGTCAGCCCCAGCATTTT. It encodes CSAQAGVGQPQHF.

This rearrangement joins TRBV19 to TRBJ2-7; 8 nucleotides match TRBD1. CDR1 is LNHDA and CDR2 is SQIVND in the germline V gene (reference sequence). Losses at the gene ends were 9 bases for V and 1 base for J; bases not matched to a gene: 17. The CDR3 totals 17 residues. This CDR3 reads CASSEGGWTGSSYEQYF. The CDR3 nucleotides read TGTGCCAGCAGTGAAGGCGGTTGGACAGGGAGTTCCTACGAGCAGTACTTC.

This clonotype was seen many times. The rearrangement uses TRBV10-2 and TRBJ2-7, with a possible D match to TRBD1 (6 bases). Germline V gives CDR1 WSHSY, CDR2 SAAADI. The CDR3 totals 12 residues. Trimming pared 7 bases from V and 4 bases from J, leaving 11 bases between. CDR3 sequence: CASKQGGYEQYF. Here the CDR3 DNA reads TGCGCCAGCAAGCAAGGGGGTTACGAGCAGTACTTC.

V and J are TRBV20-1 and TRBJ2-7, with TRBD1 matching 8 bases. This CDR3 comprises 11 residues. CDR1 and CDR2 from the germline V gene are DFQATT and SNEGSKA (reference sequence). The CDR3 reads CSAGGSDEQYF. The CDR3 DNA reads as TGCAGCGCAGGGGGCAGCGACGAGCAGTACTTC.

About this clonotype itself: A read error may explain this, as a much larger clone is one base away. The chain employs TRBV20-1 and TRBJ1-2; 7 bases align to TRBD1. This CDR3 has 14 residues. J gave up 3 bases and V 6 bases, and 10 bases lay outside the gene matches. The germline gives CDR1 DFQATT, CDR2 SNEGSKA (reference sequence). The CDR3 loop reads CSARTGDTDYGYTF. CDR3 sequence (DNA): TGCAGTGCCAGAACAGGGGACACCGACTATGGCTACACCTTC.

The rearrangement joins TRBV7-9 to TRBJ2-7; either TRBD1 or TRBD2 may supply D (6 bases each). Germline CDR1 SEHNR, CDR2 FQNEAQ (reference sequence). CDR3 length: 15 amino acids. V dropped 6 bases and J dropped 2 bases, with 17 bases sitting between them. Here the CDR3 reads CASSLSLGGTYEQYF. CDR3 DNA sequence: TGTGCCAGCAGTTTATCGCTGGGGGGCACCTACGAGCAGTACTTC.

This clonotype was counted ten times or more. The J gene is TRBJ1-2, the V gene TRBV10-3; D is possibly TRBD1 (6 bases). The CDR3 contains 17 residues. Trimming left V 0 bases short and J 7 bases short, with 21 bases between. Germline lookup yields CDR1 ENHRY and CDR2 SYGVKD. The CDR3 sequence: CAISESPDRKQDGGYTF. The CDR3 nucleotides read TGTGCCATCAGTGAGTCCCCCGACAGGAAGCAAGACGGTGGCTACACCTTC.

Comments on this clonotype: Being one base from a much bigger clone, this may be a read error. The chain links TRBV29-1 to TRBJ1-2, with TRBD1 as a possible D gene (5 bases). CDR1 and CDR2 (germline): SQVTM, ANQGSEA. V was clipped by 6 bases and J by 6 bases, with 17 bases between them. This CDR3 contains 13 residues. The CDR3 loop is CSVWAGRMDGYTF. The CDR3 DNA reads as TGCAGCGTCTGGGCAGGGCGGATGGATGGCTACACCTTC.

J is TRBJ2-5 and V is TRBV7-8; TRBD2 is a possible D gene (6 bases). The CDR3 loop spans 15 amino acids. Trimming took 5 bases from V and 2 from J, leaving 15 bases between them. The germline V gene has CDR1 SGHVS and CDR2 FQNEAQ. The CDR3 sequence: CASSPELAGQETQYF. The CDR3 DNA sequence: TGTGCCAGCAGCCCGGAACTAGCCGGTCAAGAGACCCAGTACTTC.

The rearrangement joins TRBV19 to TRBJ2-7, with TRBD2 as a possible D gene (6 bases). The CDR3 loop spans 13 amino acids. The ends were cut back, 1 base at V and 5 bases at J, with 9 bases in the middle. Per germline, CDR1 LNHDA and CDR2 SQIVND (reference sequence). The CDR3 DNA sequence: TGTGCCAGTAGTATAGCGGGAGTTGACGAGCAGTACTTC. Translated: CASSIAGVDEQYF.

The chain has TRBV7-8 and TRBJ1-1; tentative D call: TRBD1 (6 bases). The CDR3 spans 15 residues. Trimming stripped 1 base from V and 1 base from J, with 10 bases between. Per the germline V gene, CDR1 is SGHVS and CDR2 is FQNEAQ. The DNA of the CDR3 is TGTGCCAGCAGCTTAGGCAGGGGATCGAACACTGAAGCTTTCTTT. It encodes CASSLGRGSNTEAFF.

The chain recombines TRBV2 with TRBJ1-2; 9 bases align to TRBD1. The CDR3 totals 12 residues. The junction had 7 bases not matched to a gene; V was cut back by 10 bases and J by 7 bases. Looked up from germline, CDR1 is SNHLY and CDR2 is FYNNEI. The CDR3 sequence: CAKGGQGFGYTF. The CDR3 DNA reads as TGTGCCAAGGGGGGACAGGGATTTGGCTACACCTTC.

As regards this clonotype: Compared with germline, one end of the junction differs, possibly owing to a read error. This chain links TRBV7-2 with TRBJ2-6; a possible D gene is TRBD1 (5 bases). The V gene's germline CDR1 is SGHTA and CDR2 FQGNSA. This CDR3 region has 16 residues. The CDR3 sequence is CASSPDPYSGANVMTF. The CDR3 DNA reads as TGTGCCAGCAGCCCGGACCCTTACTCTGGGGCCAACGTCATGACTTTC.

The CDR3 loop is CASAASAQETQYF. The DNA for the CDR3 is TGTGCCAGCGCGGCCTCCGCCCAAGAGACCCAGTACTTC. V is TRBV2 and J is TRBJ2-5; no clear D. The CDR3 consists of 13 residues. Germline CDR1 SNHLY, CDR2 FYNNEI. V gave up 8 bases and J gave up 1 base, with 11 bases separating them.